This T cell receptor beta chain was sequenced for a study of shared clonotypes between healthy human individuals. Study background: CD4 naive and memory got three plates each, CD8 naive two, CD8 memory one.

Per the germline V gene, CDR1 is SGDLS and CDR2 is YYNGEE. The CDR3 extends over 15 amino acids. The V and J ends lost 0 bases and 0 bases respectively, with 10 bases between them. As regards this clone: No antigen is known for it.

Here immunoSEQ multiplex PCR was the method, and the copy in TCRdb shows in-frame clones only, minus some. The sample lists 500,000 to 700,000 clones, approximately 95% seen once, with approximately 0.12% in the top ten. Terminally differentiated effector memory CD45RA+ cells were left out of the naive CD8 fraction, which was CD45RO-negative and positively selected for CCR7. The healthy adult donors were HIV-negative and reported no recent acute infections or vaccinations. General study points: Non-shared clonotypes had lower generation probabilities than those shared by all four donors.

The receptor was derived from a young woman in good health. Sample: naive CD8+ T cells sorted from blood. The rearrangement joins TRBV9 to TRBJ2-7; no firm D call. CDR3 nucleotide sequence: TGTGCCAGCAGCGTAGTTCCGAGTAGCTCCTACGAGCAGTACTTC. Amino acids: CASSVVPSSSYEQYF.